This TCR beta chain was observed in a study of metastatic and nonmetastatic thyroid tumors. For the study at large: Across peripheral blood and tumor or nodule tissue samples taken from malignant and benign thyroid patients, the repertoires were compared with one another. Points from the study as a whole: Malignant thyroid tumors reportedly had TCR beta diversity that was significantly higher than in benign nodules, in blood and tumor.

This CDR3 has 18 amino acids. V was clipped by 4 bases and J by 1 base, with 21 bases between them. From germline, CDR1 is MNHEY and CDR2 SVGEGT. This clone was recorded a few times. Its antigen is currently unknown. Among the patients, none had received any treatment before thyroid surgery. Authors' processing steps: Researchers built a distant-metastasis classifier for papillary thyroid cancer that drew on CDR3 differences across clinicopathological groups. TCRdb re-analyzed the PCR reads through MiXCR. For this entry, the V and J calls and clone size follow TCRdb and not the study's own pipeline. The data contain about 43,000 clones, about 3.2% of them singletons.

The sample taken for sequencing was blood. This chain uses TRBV6-2 or TRBV6-3 with TRBJ2-3, with D perhaps matching TRBD2 (6 bases). The receptor was derived from a female donor with papillary thyroid cancer or a benign thyroid nodule (not recorded which). Some clones in this sample may be carry-over from other donors' samples. CDR3 DNA: TGTGCCAGCAGTTCAAGGAGGTACGGGAGTCCACGCACAGATACGCAGTATTTT. Amino acid sequence: CASSSRRYGSPRTDTQYF.